The present entry profiles one T cell receptor beta chain with its context. Its target is unknown. The CDR3 spans 14 residues. Germline V gives CDR1 MNHNS, CDR2 SASEGT. V shed 0 bases and J shed 5 bases, with 11 bases lying between them. The data are from a study of PD-1 blockade in classical Hodgkin lymphoma. Study outcomes and limitations: With CD4+ cells, TCR diversity rose significantly by C4D1, but not with CD8+ cells. A reduction in baseline TCR diversity was reportedly seen in newly diagnosed patients relative to healthy donors. The diversity seen at baseline in complete responders resembled that of newly diagnosed patients.

TCRdb keeps only in-frame clones here, not all; method: immunoSEQ multiplex PCR. This table has over 50,000 clones, around nine tenths appearing once. This sample's time point: cycle 4 day 1 (C4D1), after more than 5 weeks of nivolumab. No patient escaped relapse after autologous stem cell transplantation, and brentuximab vedotin exposure varied. The sequence came from a human donor with classical Hodgkin lymphoma. This chain joins TRBV6-1 and TRBJ2-7, with D perhaps matching TRBD1 or TRBD2 (5 bases each). Material: peripheral blood mononuclear cells (PBMCs), obtained before the fourth cycle of nivolumab. Written as DNA, the CDR3 is TGTGCCAGCAGTGAAGCGCCGGGACCCCACGAGCAGTACTTC. This translates into CASSEAPGPHEQYF.